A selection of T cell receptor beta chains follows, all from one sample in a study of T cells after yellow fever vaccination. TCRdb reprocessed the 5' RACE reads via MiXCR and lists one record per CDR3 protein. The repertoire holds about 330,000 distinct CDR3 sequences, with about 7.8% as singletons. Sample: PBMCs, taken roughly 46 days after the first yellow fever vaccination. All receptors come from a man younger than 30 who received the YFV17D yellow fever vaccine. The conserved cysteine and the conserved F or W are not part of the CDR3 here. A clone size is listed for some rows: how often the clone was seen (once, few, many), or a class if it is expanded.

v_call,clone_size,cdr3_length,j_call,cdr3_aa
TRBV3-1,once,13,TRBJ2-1,ASSQAHLLGDEQF
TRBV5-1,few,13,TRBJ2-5,ASSLFGTGRETQY
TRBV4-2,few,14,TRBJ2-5,ASSRDIGQGQETQY
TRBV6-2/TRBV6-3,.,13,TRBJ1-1,ASSDRDRGNTEAF
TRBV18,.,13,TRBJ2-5,ASSEGLSYQETQY
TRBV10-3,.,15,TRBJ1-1,AIRDTGTGRKGTEAF
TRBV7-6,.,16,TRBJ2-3,ASSHTRDRGLRAVTQY
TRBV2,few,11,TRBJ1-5,ASTVGENQPQH
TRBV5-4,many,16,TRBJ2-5,ASSKKKDTSGVQETQY
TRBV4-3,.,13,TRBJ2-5,ASSQEREYQETQY
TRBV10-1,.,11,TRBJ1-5,ASSVRGRQPQH
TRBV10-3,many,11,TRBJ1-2,AIRREELYGYT
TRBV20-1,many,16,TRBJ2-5,SAALYLDAGTYQETQY
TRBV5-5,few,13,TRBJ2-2,ASSGDSGYTGELF
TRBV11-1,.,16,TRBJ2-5,ASNSLRDRGRKEETQY
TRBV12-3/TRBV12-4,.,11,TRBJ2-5,ASSLVWRETQY